This TCR beta chain was captured by sequencing in a study of cytomegalovirus exposure and HLA in healthy donors. About the research overall: In a previous analysis, approximately 110 million unique TCR beta sequences were found from about 190 million T cells.

It was with 60 Vbeta and 13 Jbeta primers that the PCR ran. Sequencing used immunoSEQ multiplex PCR; TCRdb keeps in-frame clones, though not all of them. The data hold roughly 110,000 clones, with more than 65% observed a single time. Germline CDR1 reads MGHRA; CDR2 reads YSYEKL. CDR3 length equals 15 residues. V lost 6 bases to trimming and J lost 0 bases, with 12 bases between them. The sequencing sample was made of PBMCs. J is TRBJ2-1 and V is TRBV4-1; a possible D gene is TRBD1 (5 bases). This TCR was recovered from a woman aged 45-65 years in good health and CMV-seropositive. The CDR3 spells CASSQQEFSYNEQFF. DNA of the CDR3: TGCGCCAGCAGTCAACAGGAATTCTCCTACAATGAGCAGTTCTTC.